This T cell receptor (beta chain) was sequenced for a study of blood T cell repertoires in COVID-19. Looking at the study overall: Whether acute or convalescent, the COVID-19 samples came from the United States, Italy and Spain. From T cells, B-cell-depleted T cells, or PBMCs came the material, which was cDNA or gDNA.

The length of the CDR3 is 14 residues. V lost 2 bases and J lost 3, with 11 bases in between. Germline V lookup: CDR1 SGHVS, CDR2 FQNEAQ. Source study methods: Amplification from reference gene primers served as the basis for estimated nucleated cell counts. This table comes from immunoSEQ multiplex PCR, and its TCRdb copy is limited to in-frame clones, with some not included. V and J calls and clone size come straight from that table; D and trimming were deduced from the DNA. The profile shows some 95,000 clones, around nine tenths of them singletons. The sample consisted of peripheral blood. This sequence originates from a man older than 75 with active or convalescent COVID-19. The genes are TRBV7-8 and TRBJ2-7; D remains unclear. CDR3 residues: CASSLNNRGYEQYF. The CDR3 region has the DNA TGTGCCAGCAGCTTAAATAACCGAGGCTACGAGCAGTACTTC.